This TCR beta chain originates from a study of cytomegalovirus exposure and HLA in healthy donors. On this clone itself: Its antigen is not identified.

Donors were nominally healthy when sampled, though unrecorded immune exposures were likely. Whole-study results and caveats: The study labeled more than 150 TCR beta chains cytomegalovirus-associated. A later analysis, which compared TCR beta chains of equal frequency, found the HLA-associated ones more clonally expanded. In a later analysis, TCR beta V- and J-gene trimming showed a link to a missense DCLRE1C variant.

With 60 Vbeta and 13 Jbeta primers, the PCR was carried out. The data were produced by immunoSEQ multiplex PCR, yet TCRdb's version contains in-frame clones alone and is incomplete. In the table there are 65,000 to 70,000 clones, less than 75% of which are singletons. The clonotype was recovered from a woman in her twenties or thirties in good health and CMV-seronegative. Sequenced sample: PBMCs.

Written as DNA, the CDR3 is TGTGCCAGCACCTCCAACAGGGGGAATCGGTTTAACTATGGCTACACCTTC. Its translation is CASTSNRGNRFNYGYTF. The chain uses TRBV5-6 and TRBJ1-2, with 8 bases fitting TRBD1. The CDR3 is 17 amino acids. Germline trimming cut 6 bases from V and 1 base from J; bases unmatched to any gene: 14. Germline V gene lookup returns CDR1 SGHDT and CDR2 YYEEEE.